The 31 T cell receptor beta chains below all came from one sample that was sequenced in a study of early T cells in non-severe SARS-CoV-2 infection listed by TCRdb under 2021. The library was made by 5' RACE. TCRdb names NextSeq 500 as the instrument used. The raw public data were reprocessed by TCRdb itself: fastp quality trimming at Q25, MiXCR clonotype calling, in-frame beta chains only. When rows share a CDR3 protein, they turn into one entry using the most common DNA and genes. The sample table records about 60,000 distinct CDR3 sequences; under 15% of these occur just once. The ten most abundant clones make up approximately 9.1% of the sample. This sample comprised whole blood, obtained at baseline. The receptors were gathered from an adult who was a healthcare worker with PCR-confirmed SARS-CoV-2 infection or an uninfected control (not recorded which).

This clonotype came up a few times. The rearrangement uses TRBV6-6 and TRBJ2-1, with a possible D match to TRBD1 (6 bases). Trimming removed 0 bases from V and 2 bases from J, with 17 bases in between. The CDR3 runs to 18 residues. Germline assignment: CDR1 MNHNY and CDR2 SVGAGI (reference sequence). CDR3: CASSYSLPGGFTYNEQFF. CDR3 nucleotide sequence: TGTGCCAGCAGTTACTCGCTTCCTGGGGGCTTCACCTACAATGAGCAGTTCTTC.

This clonotype was counted a few times. The chain has TRBV20-1 and TRBJ2-2, with 7 positions matching TRBD2. V shed 0 bases and J 5 bases; nucleotides not matched to a gene: 6. Germline V CDR1 and CDR2: DFQATT, SNEGSKA (reference sequence). The CDR3 contains 15 residues. CDR3 sequence reads: CSARDQAGSTGELFF. The CDR3 coding sequence is TGCAGTGCTAGAGATCAAGCGGGGTCAACCGGGGAGCTGTTTTTT.

This clonotype was observed a few times. The CDR3 DNA reads TGTGCCAGCAGCCAAGGTTTGTCCGGTGTTGGGTTCTTC. This gives the protein CASSQGLSGVGFF. J is TRBJ2-1 and V is TRBV4-2, with D uncertain. CDR1 and CDR2 from the germline V gene are LGHNA and YNFKEQ. There are 13 residues in the CDR3. V lost 1 base and J lost 15, with 16 bases in between.

A few counts support this clonotype. CDR3 DNA sequence: TGTGCCAGCAGTCCAACCCCCGACAGGAGTAATTCACCCCTCCACTTT. The encoded protein is CASSPTPDRSNSPLHF. This chain connects TRBV12-3 or TRBV12-4 to TRBJ1-6, with D tentatively TRBD1 (6 bases). V was trimmed by 5 bases and J by 6 bases, leaving 17 bases between them. This CDR3 is 16 amino acids long.

This clonotype was observed a few times. This chain joins TRBV12-3 or TRBV12-4 and TRBJ2-7; unclear D gene. The V end lost 5 bases, the J end lost 6 bases, and 8 bases lay between the germline ends. This CDR3 region has 11 residues. CDR3 loop: CASSRTREQYF. In nucleotides, the CDR3 is TGTGCCAGCAGTAGAACTCGCGAGCAGTACTTC.

This clonotype was picked up many times. The V call is TRBV12-5, the J call TRBJ2-1; D may correspond to TRBD1 or TRBD2 (5 bases each). The V end was cut by 1 base, the J end by 9 bases, with 7 bases between. The CDR3 is 12 amino acids. CDR1 LGHNT and CDR2 FRNRAP come from the germline V gene. The CDR3 DNA reads TGTGCTAGTGGTTTGGGAGGGACTGAGCAGTTCTTC. As protein: CASGLGGTEQFF.

V is TRBV20-1 and J is TRBJ2-3, with 8 bases matching TRBD1. CDR3 length: 15 residues. CDR1 is DFQATT, CDR2 SNEGSKA, per germline (reference sequence). V trimming: 5 bases; J trimming: 4 bases; junction bases outside the gene matches: 11. The CDR3 loop is CSAPRRDRGSDTQYF. CDR3 sequence (DNA): TGCAGTGCTCCGAGGCGCGACAGGGGATCAGATACGCAGTATTTT.

This clonotype has a count of ten or more. CDR3 in amino acids: CASSIYSGLAVTGELFF. DNA of the CDR3: TGTGCCAGCAGCATCTACTCGGGACTAGCGGTAACCGGGGAGCTGTTTTTT. The chain links TRBV14 to TRBJ2-2; 11 positions match TRBD2. There are 17 residues in the CDR3. V was clipped by 5 bases and J by 5 bases; unmatched bases: 10. Germline V gene sequence: CDR1 SGHDN, CDR2 FVKESK.

This clonotype was found a few times. The chain carries TRBV28 and TRBJ2-3, with D possibly being TRBD1 or TRBD2 (5 bases each). This CDR3 has 18 residues. CDR1 and CDR2 (germline): MDHEN, SYDVKM. The V and J ends lost 6 bases and 1 base respectively, with 23 bases between them. Written as DNA, the CDR3 is TGTGCCAGCAGCGAAACCGGGGCTGGAACGGATGGCACAGATACGCAGTATTTT. This sequence encodes CASSETGAGTDGTDTQYF.

This clonotype was seen ten or more times. The chain recombines TRBV12-3 or TRBV12-4 with TRBJ1-2, with D hard to call. The CDR3 is made up of 13 amino acids. Trimming stripped 2 bases from V and 0 bases from J, with 4 bases between. This CDR3 is CASSLPANYGYTF. The CDR3 coding sequence is TGTGCCAGCAGTTTACCAGCTAACTATGGCTACACCTTC.

The chain uses TRBV6-1 and TRBJ2-1; 11 nucleotides align to TRBD2. CDR1 and CDR2 from the germline V gene are MNHNS and SASEGT. The CDR3 totals 15 residues. V lost 3 bases, J lost 6 bases, and 4 bases stayed unmatched. The CDR3 here is CASSDLAGGPNEQFF. Written as DNA, the CDR3 is TGTGCCAGCAGTGATTTAGCGGGGGGGCCCAATGAGCAGTTCTTC.

There are a few counts of this clonotype. The rearrangement links TRBV11-2 to TRBJ2-2, with 10 bases aligning to TRBD2. The V gene's germline CDR1 is SGHAT and CDR2 FQNNGV. V lost 4 bases to trimming and J lost 0 bases; unmatched junction nucleotides: 11. The CDR3 covers 19 residues. CDR3: CASSSPLAGVYANTGELFF. The CDR3 nucleotides read TGTGCCAGCAGCTCCCCCCTAGCGGGAGTCTACGCGAACACCGGGGAGCTGTTTTTT.

Comment on this clonotype: One end of the junction fails to match germline, which may point to a read error. The chain joins TRBV7-2 to TRBJ1-3, with D unclear. CDR1 SGHTA and CDR2 FQGNSA come from the germline V gene. The CDR3 has 16 residues. CDR3 amino acids: CASSSGGLISENTIYF. In nucleotides, the CDR3 is TGTGCCAGCAGCTCTGGCGGACTAATCTCTGAAAACACCATATATTTT.

As regards this clonotype: A read error may be the cause here, since a much bigger clone is one base away. The chain links TRBV7-2 to TRBJ2-1; 8 positions match TRBD2. Germline lookup yields CDR1 SGHTA and CDR2 FQGNSA. The ends lost 4 bases at V and 6 bases at J; junction bases unmatched: 8. The CDR3 length is 15 residues. In nucleotides, the CDR3 is TGTGCCAGCAGCTCGGGACTAGTGGGGGGCAATGAGCAGTTCTTC. It codes for CASSSGLVGGNEQFF.

This clonotype is categorized as medium-sized (0.01 to 0.1%). This chain links TRBV19 with TRBJ2-4, with D unresolved. The CDR3 spans 14 residues. Trimming shortened V by 5 bases and J by 1 base, and 9 bases separated the two germline ends. Germline assignment: CDR1 LNHDA and CDR2 SQIVND (reference sequence). Here the CDR3 DNA reads TGTGCCAGTAGTCGCCCAGCGGCCAAAAACATTCAGTACTTC. It translates to CASSRPAAKNIQYF. Based on the CDR3 plus reference TRBV19 and TRBJ2-4, the full variable domain is DGGITQSPKYLFRKEGQNVTLSCEQNLNHDAMYWYRQDPGQGLRLIYYSQIVNDFQKGDIAEGYSVSREKKESFPLTVTSAQKNPTAFYLCASSRPAAKNIQYFGAGTRLSVL.

The chain has TRBV9 and TRBJ2-2, with a possible D match to TRBD1 (6 bases). Germline V gene lookup returns CDR1 SGDLS and CDR2 YYNGEE. The V gene lost 7 bases and the J gene lost 2 bases, with 12 bases spanning the gap. The CDR3 has 14 residues. The CDR3 nucleotides read TGTGCCAGCGGTGACAGGAGTAACACCGGGGAGCTGTTTTTT. Residues: CASGDRSNTGELFF.

The chain has TRBV7-9 and TRBJ2-7, with D possibly TRBD2 on 6 matching bases. The CDR3 has 15 residues. The V end was cut by 2 bases, the J end by 7 bases, with 18 bases between. From germline, CDR1 is SEHNR and CDR2 FQNEAQ (reference sequence). CDR3 DNA sequence: TGTGCCAGCAGCTTACAGGGAATCGGGGGTCAAGAGCAGTACTTC. It encodes CASSLQGIGGQEQYF. Complete variable domain (other parts from reference TRBV7-9 and TRBJ2-7): DTGVSQNPRHKITKRGQNVTFRCDPISEHNRLYWYRQTLGQGPEFLTYFQNEAQLEKSRLLSDRFSAERPKGSFSTLEIQRTEQGDSAMYLCASSLQGIGGQEQYFGPGTRLTVT.

V is TRBV5-1 and J is TRBJ2-7; D call uncertain. The CDR3 length is 15 residues. CDR1 and CDR2 (germline): SGHRS, YFSETQ. V was cut by 1 base and J by 7 bases, with 18 bases left in between. The CDR3 nucleotides read TGCGCCAGCAGCTTGTCCGGCTACCTCGAAGGGGAGCAGTACTTC. Amino acids: CASSLSGYLEGEQYF.

This clonotype was counted many times. The chain combines TRBV2 with TRBJ2-2; no clear D gene. CDR3 size: 17 residues. The V gene's germline CDR1 is SNHLY and CDR2 FYNNEI. The V end was cut by 1 base, the J end by 6 bases, with 18 bases between. For the CDR3, the DNA is TGTGCCAGCAGTGAAGGAGGACCCCTCACTATGCCCGGGGAGCTGTTTTTT. Its protein product is CASSEGGPLTMPGELFF.

This clonotype was found many times. The chain couples TRBV18 to TRBJ1-1; perhaps TRBD1 as D (5 bases). This CDR3 is 14 amino acids long. The V end was cut by 3 bases, the J end by 5 bases, with 13 bases between. Germline V gives CDR1 KGHSH, CDR2 LQKENI. The CDR3 is CASSPVREGTEAFF. CDR3 nucleotides: TGTGCCAGCTCACCGGTCAGGGAGGGGACTGAAGCTTTCTTT. The whole variable domain, filled in from reference TRBV18 and TRBJ1-1, reads NAGVMQNPRHLVRRRGQEARLRCSPMKGHSHVYWYRQLPEEGLKFMVYLQKENIIDESGMPKERFSAEFPKEGPSILRIQQVVRGDSAAYFCASSPVREGTEAFFGQGTRLTVV.

In its sample, this clonotype was seen a few times. The chain carries TRBV29-1 and TRBJ2-3; D is ambiguous. The CDR3 extends over 12 amino acids. CDR1 is SQVTM, CDR2 ANQGSEA, per germline. Trimming shortened V by 6 bases and J by 5 bases, and 12 bases separated the two germline ends. CDR3 nucleotide sequence: TGCAGCGTGGGGAACCTAGGAGATACGCAGTATTTT. Amino acids: CSVGNLGDTQYF.

The chain combines TRBV3-1 with TRBJ2-6; tentatively, D is TRBD1 or TRBD2 (6 bases each). Trimming took 1 base from V and 0 from J, leaving 13 bases between them. This CDR3 spans 18 amino acids. Germline V gives CDR1 LGHDT, CDR2 YNNKEL (reference sequence). DNA for the CDR3: TGTGCCAGCAGCCAAGTGGAGGGGGGCTTCTCTGGGGCCAACGTCCTGACTTTC. Amino acid sequence: CASSQVEGGFSGANVLTF.

J is TRBJ1-5 and V is TRBV4-1; maybe TRBD1 (5 bases). CDR1 is MGHRA, CDR2 YSYEKL, per germline. V was shortened by 1 base and J by 7 bases, with 14 bases between the two germline ends. The CDR3 is made up of 15 amino acids. CDR3 sequence: CASSQGGYGGQPQHF. DNA of the CDR3: TGCGCCAGCAGCCAAGGGGGGTACGGCGGGCAGCCCCAGCATTTT.

Only a few counts were recorded for this clonotype. The chain carries TRBV12-3 or TRBV12-4 and TRBJ2-5; TRBD2 agrees at 7 bases. This CDR3 spans 14 amino acids. The J segment lost 4 bases and the V segment lost 5 bases, leaving 7 bases of the junction unmatched. Written as DNA, the CDR3 is TGTGCCAGCAGTCCTGGAGTAGCGGGAGAGACCCAGTACTTC. Translated, it gives CASSPGVAGETQYF.

This clonotype occurred a few times. V is TRBV12-3 or TRBV12-4 and J is TRBJ1-6; no reliable D call. V gave up 7 bases and J gave up 2 bases, with 9 bases separating them. This CDR3 is 14 amino acids long. CDR3 DNA: TGTGCCAGCAAACCCGGGACCTATAATTCACCCCTCCACTTT. This codes for CASKPGTYNSPLHF.

The rearrangement joins TRBV20-1 to TRBJ2-1; 11 nucleotides align to TRBD2. Trimming removed 6 bases from V and 0 bases from J; junction bases left unmatched: 4. The CDR3 is made up of 15 amino acids. Per the germline V gene, CDR1 is DFQATT and CDR2 is SNEGSKA (reference sequence). The CDR3 region has the DNA TGCAGTGCCACTACTAGCGGGAGCTCCTACAATGAGCAGTTCTTC. It specifies CSATTSGSSYNEQFF.

The chain links TRBV4-1 to TRBJ1-1; possibly TRBD1 for D (5 bases). Germline loops: CDR1 MGHRA, CDR2 YSYEKL. The CDR3 is 14 amino acids. V was shortened by 1 base and J by 0 bases, with 6 bases between the two germline ends. This chain's CDR3 is CASSQATVNTEAFF. CDR3 bases: TGCGCCAGCAGCCAAGCGACAGTGAACACTGAAGCTTTCTTT.

Only a few counts were recorded for this clonotype. The rearrangement uses TRBV5-1 and TRBJ1-1; D not resolved. V lost 1 base to trimming and J lost 1 base, with 8 bases between them. CDR3 length: 14 residues. Germline V gene sequence: CDR1 SGHRS, CDR2 YFSETQ. CDR3 loop: CASSLNGENTEAFF. In DNA form, the CDR3 reads TGCGCCAGCAGCTTGAATGGAGAGAACACTGAAGCTTTCTTT. The full variable domain, rest sourced from reference TRBV5-1 and TRBJ1-1, is KAGVTQTPRYLIKTRGQQVTLSCSPISGHRSVSWYQQTPGQGLQFLFEYFSETQRNKGNFPGRFSGRQFSNSRSEMNVSTLELGDSALYLCASSLNGENTEAFFGQGTRLTVV.

This clonotype was seen more than once but under ten times. This sequence joins TRBV6-7 and TRBJ2-2; weak D call: TRBD1 (5 bases). TRBV6-7 is an open reading frame, and its role is uncertain. The V end lost 6 bases, the J end lost 3 bases, and 20 bases lay between the germline ends. This CDR3 is built from 17 residues. The CDR3 loop is CASRIPTEDTDTGELFF. Written as DNA, the CDR3 is TGTGCCAGCAGAATCCCCACAGAGGACACTGACACCGGGGAGCTGTTTTTT.

This clonotype came up many times. The chain joins TRBV30 to TRBJ2-2; D is undetermined. The CDR3 runs to 12 residues. Germline-derived CDR1 and CDR2 are GTSNPN and SVGIG (reference sequence). Trimming pared 2 bases from V and 4 bases from J, leaving 5 bases between. The CDR3 here is CAWSTPTGELFF. The CDR3 region has the DNA TGTGCCTGGAGTACACCCACCGGGGAGCTGTTTTTT.

This rearrangement joins TRBV11-2 to TRBJ1-3, with 8 bases lining up with TRBD1. Germline lookup yields CDR1 SGHAT and CDR2 FQNNGV. The CDR3 is 17 amino acids. V gave up 2 bases and J gave up 0 bases; unmatched junction bases: 6. This chain's CDR3 is CASSLQGASSSGNTIYF. For the CDR3, the DNA is TGTGCCAGCAGCTTACAGGGGGCGAGCAGCTCTGGAAACACCATATATTTT.